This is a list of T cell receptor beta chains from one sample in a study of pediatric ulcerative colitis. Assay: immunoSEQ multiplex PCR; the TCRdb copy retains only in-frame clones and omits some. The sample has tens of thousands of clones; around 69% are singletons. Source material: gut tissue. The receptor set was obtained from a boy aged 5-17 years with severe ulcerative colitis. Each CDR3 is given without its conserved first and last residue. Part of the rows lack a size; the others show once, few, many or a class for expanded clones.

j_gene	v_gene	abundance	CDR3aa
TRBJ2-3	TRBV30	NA	AWSVGAGGATDTQY
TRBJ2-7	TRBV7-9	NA	ASSPGIGWEQY
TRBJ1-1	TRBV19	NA	ASTLGPITAGTEAF
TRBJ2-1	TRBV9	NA	ASSVGVDEQF
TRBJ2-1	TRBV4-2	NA	ASSQAYVRTSDRNEQF
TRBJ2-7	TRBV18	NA	ASSLSGDYEQY
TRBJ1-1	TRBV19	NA	ASSYRGTEAF
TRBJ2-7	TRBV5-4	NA	ASSRTSGDYEQY
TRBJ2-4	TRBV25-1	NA	ASSDKGTRWNIQY
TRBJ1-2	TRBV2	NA	ASSADRGYYGYT
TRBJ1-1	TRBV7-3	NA	ASSLGGQVNTEAF
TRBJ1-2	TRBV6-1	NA	ASRLPGQGYGYT
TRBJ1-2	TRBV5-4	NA	ASSLDRVLGGYT
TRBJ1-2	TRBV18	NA	ASSPTGIDAYGYT
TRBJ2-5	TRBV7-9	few	ASSLGVGQQETQY
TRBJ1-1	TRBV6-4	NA	ASSVNRGSTEAF
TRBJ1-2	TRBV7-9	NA	ASSLRAMTGESRGYT
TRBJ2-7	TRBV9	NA	ASSVGSGGLLNEQY
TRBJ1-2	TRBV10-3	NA	AISEQGAGYGYT
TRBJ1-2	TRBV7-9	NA	ASSPSDIGYT
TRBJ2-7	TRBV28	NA	ASSSRLGGLYEQY
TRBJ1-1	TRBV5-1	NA	ASRVGSGGTEAF
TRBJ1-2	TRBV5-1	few	ASRTGTNYGYT
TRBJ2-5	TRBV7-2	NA	ASSLAGGAGETQY
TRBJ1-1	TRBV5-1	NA	ASSFGDRADTEAF
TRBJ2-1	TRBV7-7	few	ASRRLEQEEQF
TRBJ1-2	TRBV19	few	ASSTKPGQGLTNYGYT
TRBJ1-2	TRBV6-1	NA	ASSPLRTGYT
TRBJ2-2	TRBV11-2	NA	ASSPDLAFSTGELF
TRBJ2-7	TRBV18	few	ASSPTDRFHEQY
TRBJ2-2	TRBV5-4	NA	ASSLRQKNTGELF
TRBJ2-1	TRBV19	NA	ASSISDYYNEQF
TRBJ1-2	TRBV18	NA	ASSPGGANYGYA
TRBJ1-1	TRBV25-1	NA	ASSEYGGTHAGAF
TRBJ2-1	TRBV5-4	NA	ASSLESEQF
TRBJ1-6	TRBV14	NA	ASSLGPGGSPLH
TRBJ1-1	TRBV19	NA	ASSIDSRQGGTEAF
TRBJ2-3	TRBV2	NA	ASSPTTPDTQY
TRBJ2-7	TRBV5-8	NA	ASGPGTGGNQQY
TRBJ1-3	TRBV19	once	ASSRVSSGNTIY
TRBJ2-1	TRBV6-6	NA	ASSPPTAPEQF
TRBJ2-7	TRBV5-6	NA	ASSPYSGSSYEQY
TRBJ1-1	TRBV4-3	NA	ASSQEGGKRAF
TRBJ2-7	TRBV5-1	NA	ASSLGRALNEQY
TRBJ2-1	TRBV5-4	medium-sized	ASSAGGPNEQF
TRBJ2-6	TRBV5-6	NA	ASSLNRGPTGANVLT
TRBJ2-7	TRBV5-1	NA	ASSPRDRDYEQY
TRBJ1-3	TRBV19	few	ASSTRGATFYSGNTIY
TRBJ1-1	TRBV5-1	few	ASSFFPQGRGDTEAF
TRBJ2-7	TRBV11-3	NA	ASSSIDRFGYEQY
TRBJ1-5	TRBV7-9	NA	ASSLTGDANSNQPQH
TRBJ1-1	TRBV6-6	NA	ASSYRLVHLNTEAF
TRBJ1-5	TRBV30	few	AWRVAKPQH
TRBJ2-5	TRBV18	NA	ASSPLAAGVTKTQETQY
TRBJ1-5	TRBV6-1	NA	ASSGDSFQPQH